The 18 T cell receptor beta chains below all came from one sample that was sequenced in a study of CD8+ T cells in alopecia areata. CD4+ cells of several patients were further sorted as CD25+CD127-. RNA extraction was followed by reverse transcription into cDNA, which acted as the sequencing template. Sequencing was performed with immunoSEQ multiplex PCR; in TCRdb, only in-frame clones are kept and a portion is missing. The data contain fewer than 40,000 clones, around half of them singletons. Source material: CD4+ Tregs sorted from blood. The receptors come from a human donor with alopecia areata.

This clone was picked up a small number of times. DNA for the CDR3: TGTGCCAGCAGCTTAGGGCAGAGCTCCTACGAGCAGTACTTC. Residues: CASSLGQSSYEQYF. The rearrangement links TRBV7-9 to TRBJ2-7; D unclear. The CDR3 has 14 amino acids. The V and J ends lost 1 base and 0 bases respectively, with 7 bases between them. Germline values: CDR1 SEHNR, CDR2 FQNEAQ (reference sequence).

This clone has just a few counts. The chain recombines TRBV7-3 with TRBJ2-4; 7 nucleotides line up with TRBD1. The CDR3 is 13 amino acids. Trimming removed 4 bases from V and 7 bases from J; junction bases left unmatched: 4. In germline, CDR1 is SGHTA, CDR2 FQGTGA. CDR3 in DNA: TGTGCCAGCAGCTCTCAGGGACAGAACATTCAGTACTTC. Encoded protein: CASSSQGQNIQYF.

Notes on this clone: One end of the junction fails to match germline, which may point to a read error. The gene calls are TRBV5-1 and TRBJ1-2, with D possibly TRBD1 on 6 matching bases. The CDR3 has 14 residues. Per the germline V gene, CDR1 is SGHRS and CDR2 is YFSETQ. CDR3 sequence reads: CASRLVGSGDGYTF. As DNA, the CDR3 is TGCGCCAGCAGATTGGTGGGCTCAGGGGATGGCTACACCTTC.

The rearrangement uses TRBV7-2 and TRBJ2-5, with D possibly TRBD2 on 6 matching bases. V was clipped by 1 base and J by 0 bases, with 12 bases between them. Germline CDR1 reads SGHTA; CDR2 reads FQGNSA. The CDR3 runs 16 residues. Here the CDR3 reads CASSLGIAVYQETQYF. CDR3 bases: TGTGCCAGCAGCTTAGGTATAGCGGTGTACCAAGAGACCCAGTACTTC. Filled out from reference TRBV7-2 and TRBJ2-5, the complete variable domain reads GAGVSQSPSNKVTEKGKDVELRCDPISGHTALYWYRQSLGQGLEFLIYFQGNSAPDKSGLPSDRFSAERTGGSVSTLTIQRTQQEDSAVYLCASSLGIAVYQETQYFGPGTRLLVL.

This clone was detected only once. This CDR3 reads CASSGSYEQYF. CDR3 coding DNA: TGCGCCAGCAGCGGCTCCTACGAGCAGTACTTC. The chain employs TRBV5-1 and TRBJ2-7; D unclear. CDR1 SGHRS and CDR2 YFSETQ come from the germline V gene. Trimming pared 4 bases from V and 0 bases from J, leaving 2 bases between. The CDR3 covers 11 residues.

The chain is built from TRBV7-2 and TRBJ2-7; D is undetermined. The germline V and J ends were trimmed by 1 base and 0 bases, with 7 bases remaining between them. This CDR3 is 14 amino acids long. Germline CDR1 reads SGHTA; CDR2 reads FQGNSA. CDR3 loop: CASSLGQISYEQYF. In DNA, the CDR3 is TGTGCCAGCAGCTTAGGACAAATCTCCTACGAGCAGTACTTC.

The V call is TRBV9, the J call TRBJ2-1, with 9 bases matching TRBD2. Trimming at V came to 0 bases and at J to 0 bases, leaving 4 bases not matched to a gene. CDR1 and CDR2 from the germline V gene are SGDLS and YYNGEE. The CDR3 has 17 amino acids. The CDR3 is CASSVGISGSSYNEQFF. CDR3 DNA sequence: TGTGCCAGCAGCGTAGGAATTAGCGGGAGCTCCTACAATGAGCAGTTCTTC.

This clone was detected a few times. V is TRBV4-3 and J is TRBJ1-1, with D possibly being TRBD1 (5 bases). V was clipped by 5 bases and J by 2 bases, with 12 bases between them. The CDR3 extends over 14 amino acids. Per the germline V gene, CDR1 is LGHNA and CDR2 is YSLEER. CDR3 bases: TGCGCCAGCAGCGCCCGGGACGGAAACACTGAAGCTTTCTTT. It translates to CASSARDGNTEAFF.

The CDR3 DNA reads as TGTGCCAGCAGCACCACCGGGACAGCGAGGTCAGATACGCAGTATTTT. Residues: CASSTTGTARSDTQYF. The chain recombines TRBV9 with TRBJ2-3; 7 positions agree with TRBD1. J was trimmed by 4 bases and V by 4 bases; bases with no gene match: 12. This CDR3 is 16 amino acids long. Germline values: CDR1 SGDLS, CDR2 YYNGEE.

To note about this clone: No conserved phenylalanine or tryptophan ends this CDR3, so it is likely a read error. The limits of the CDR3 on the DNA are not certain, so only TCRdb's listed CDR3 is given. This chain links TRBV7-2 with TRBJ1-2; TRBD1, the D gene given by the table, was not confirmed from the DNA. The CDR3 length equals 13 residues, ends included. Germline loops: CDR1 SGHTA, CDR2 FQGNSA. The CDR3 region is CASSSRLWGLPRS.

The chain links TRBV7-9 to TRBJ2-7, with D hard to call. The germline CDR1 and CDR2 sequences are SEHNR and FQNEAQ (reference sequence). The V gene lost 8 bases and the J gene lost 0 bases, with 2 bases spanning the gap. The CDR3 extends over 10 amino acids. The CDR3 DNA reads as TGTGCCAGCGGCTCCTACGAGCAGTACTTC. Translated, it gives CASGSYEQYF.

This chain uses TRBV30 with TRBJ1-5; D possibly corresponds to TRBD1 (6 bases). CDR3 length: 14 amino acids. Germline V CDR1 and CDR2: GTSNPN, SVGIG (reference sequence). V was pared by 5 bases and J by 0 bases, with 11 bases between. The CDR3 spells CAWGGRYSNQPQHF. CDR3 nucleotides: TGTGCCTGGGGGGGCAGGTATAGCAATCAGCCCCAGCATTTT. Complete variable domain (other parts from reference TRBV30 and TRBJ1-5): SQTIHQWPATLVQPVGSPLSLECTVEGTSNPNLYWYRQAAGRGLQLLFYSVGIGQISSEVPQNLSASRPQDRQFILSSKKLLLSDSGFYLCAWGGRYSNQPQHFGDGTRLSIL.

The chain is built from TRBV5-1 and TRBJ1-1; D is unresolved. Trimming cost V 4 bases and J 1 base, with 8 bases left between them. From germline, CDR1 is SGHRS and CDR2 YFSETQ. CDR3 length: 13 amino acids. The CDR3 protein is CASSRPPNTEAFF. The DNA for the CDR3 is TGCGCCAGCAGCCGACCCCCGAACACTGAAGCTTTCTTT.

This chain links TRBV6-5 with TRBJ2-7; TRBD1 agrees at 7 bases. The germline V gene has CDR1 MNHEY and CDR2 SVGAGI. This CDR3 has 14 residues. J lost 3 bases, V lost 0 bases, and 2 bases had no gene match. The chain's CDR3 is CASSYSSGGYEQYF. The DNA of the CDR3 is TGTGCCAGCAGTTACTCATCAGGGGGCTACGAGCAGTACTTC.

The V call is TRBV4-3, the J call TRBJ2-4, with a possible D match to TRBD1 (5 bases). The V end lost 0 bases, the J end lost 8 bases, and 11 bases lay between the germline ends. The CDR3 loop spans 14 amino acids. Looked up from germline, CDR1 is LGHNA and CDR2 is YSLEER. CDR3 region: CASSQDTQGYIQYF. CDR3 DNA sequence: TGCGCCAGCAGCCAAGATACGCAGGGCTACATTCAGTACTTC.

The rearrangement joins TRBV7-2 to TRBJ1-2; TRBD1 matches at 7 bases. The CDR3 runs to 14 residues. Germline V CDR1 and CDR2: SGHTA, FQGNSA. V dropped 1 base and J dropped 4; count of bases not matched to a gene: 3. The DNA of the CDR3 is TGTGCCAGCAGCTTAGACAGGGGTCGCTATGGCTACACCTTC. Translating it yields CASSLDRGRYGYTF.

The chain is built from TRBV7-8 and TRBJ1-2; D possibly corresponds to TRBD1 (5 bases). V dropped 3 bases and J dropped 5 bases, with 16 bases sitting between them. Germline lookup yields CDR1 SGHVS and CDR2 FQNEAQ. This CDR3 is built from 15 residues. CDR3 in amino acids: CASSFGSGGNYGYTF. CDR3 nucleotides: TGTGCCAGCAGCTTTGGTTCTGGGGGGAATTATGGCTACACCTTC.

This sequence joins TRBV4-2 and TRBJ2-1, with D possibly TRBD2 on 7 matching bases. Trimming took off 0 bases at V and 6 bases at J, with 15 bases between the two ends. CDR1 is LGHNA and CDR2 is YNFKEQ in the germline V gene. This CDR3 has 16 residues. In nucleotides, the CDR3 is TGTGCCAGCAGCCAAGACAGGTGGGGGGGGGCCAATGAGCAGTTCTTC. Its translation is CASSQDRWGGANEQFF.